This T cell receptor beta chain was sequenced during a study of Ad26.COV2.S vaccination and SARS-CoV-2 variants. Study information: The trial was COV1001 and the donor's arm was Ad26.COV2.S. Each vaccinee took Ad26.COV2.S intramuscularly, once or twice 56 days apart. Study-wide results and caveats: Vaccine recipients and placebo recipients showed similar non-spike TCR breadth.

Germline values: CDR1 SGHNT, CDR2 YYREEE (reference sequence). The CDR3 sequence is 14 residues long. With 1 base removed from V and 8 bases from J, the gap between germline ends came to 13 bases. Treatment described: around 19 received Ad26.COV2.S at low or high dose, single or two shots; about five received placebo; per-sample allocation not given. The investigators took samples on day 63 after the first vaccine or placebo injection. Participants' vaccine, an Ad26 vector, delivered Wuhan-strain SARS-CoV-2 spike. The protocol was immunoSEQ multiplex PCR, while the TCRdb copy is restricted to in-frame clones and leaves out a portion. Seen here are 350,000 to 500,000 clones, about 88% observed once, and the top ten hold around 2.5%. As to this clone: The antigen remains undetermined.

The source of this sequence is a person aged 18-60 years who received the Ad26.COV2.S COVID-19 vaccine or a placebo. Sample: peripheral blood, taken in a trial of Ad26.COV2.S vaccine versus placebo. J is TRBJ2-4 and V is TRBV5-4; no firm D call. In DNA form, the CDR3 reads TGTGCCAGCAGCTTGCCCACAGCCGGGCACATTCAGTACTTC. Translating it yields CASSLPTAGHIQYF.